This T cell receptor (beta chain) is from a study of shared clonotypes between healthy human individuals. Findings and caveats of the study: The authors expected sequencing depth to affect clonotype sharing among donors. With few donors, the genetic and exposure-history diversity represented was limited.

CD45RO+ cells joined CCR7-negative CD45RA+ TemRA cells to form CD8 memory. A note on this clone: The target antigen is unknown.

Evenly divided among several immunoSEQ plates was the genomic DNA of each subset. TCRdb's table, derived via immunoSEQ multiplex PCR, lists solely in-frame clones and lacks some. The data hold about 120,000 clones, with 68% observed a single time. CDR1 and CDR2 (germline): SGHAT, FQNNGV. The V end lost 6 bases, the J end lost 1 base, and 12 bases lay between the germline ends. This CDR3 is 14 amino acids long. V gene TRBV11-2 combines with J gene TRBJ1-1, with D unclear. Sequencing was done on a sample of memory CD8+ T cells sorted from blood. Subset reported: CD45RO+ cells pooled with CCR7-negative TemRA cells. The receptor's source is a woman in her twenties or thirties in good health. CDR3 DNA sequence: TGTGCCAGCAGACGCCCCGGGAGGAACACTGAAGCTTTCTTT. Translated: CASRRPGRNTEAFF. Complete variable domain (other parts from reference TRBV11-2 and TRBJ1-1): EAGVAQSPRYKIIEKRQSVAFWCNPISGHATLYWYQQILGQGPKLLIQFQNNGVVDDSQLPKDRFSAERLKGVDSTLKIQPAKLEDSAVYLCASRRPGRNTEAFFGQGTRLTVV.